This TCR beta chain comes out of a study of post-analysis software for immune sequencing data. Study-wide findings and caveats: Same-batch preparations were strongly co-clustered by F measure. TRBV5-6, TRBV5-1 and TRBV20-1 belonged to a set of about five TRBV segments that were more frequent in patients than controls.

About this clonotype itself: Its antigen is still unknown.

Per the germline V gene, CDR1 is SGHRS and CDR2 is YFSETQ. The CDR3 length is 15 residues. The J segment lost 4 bases and the V segment lost 2 bases, leaving 5 bases of the junction unmatched. Incorporated into the TCR beta cDNA libraries were unique molecular identifiers, which served to reduce PCR and sequencing biases. TCRdb re-analysed the PCR reads in MiXCR, keeping a single row per CDR3 protein. The sample consists of a few hundred thousand distinct CDR3 sequences, roughly 36% of them appearing once. Material for sequencing was blood. The rearrangement links TRBV5-1 to TRBJ1-2; TRBD1 agrees at 10 bases. The TCR was taken from a girl under 18 with multiple sclerosis. The chain's CDR3 is CASSLWTGGSYGYTF. In DNA form, the CDR3 reads TGCGCCAGCAGCTTATGGACAGGGGGAAGCTATGGCTACACCTTC.